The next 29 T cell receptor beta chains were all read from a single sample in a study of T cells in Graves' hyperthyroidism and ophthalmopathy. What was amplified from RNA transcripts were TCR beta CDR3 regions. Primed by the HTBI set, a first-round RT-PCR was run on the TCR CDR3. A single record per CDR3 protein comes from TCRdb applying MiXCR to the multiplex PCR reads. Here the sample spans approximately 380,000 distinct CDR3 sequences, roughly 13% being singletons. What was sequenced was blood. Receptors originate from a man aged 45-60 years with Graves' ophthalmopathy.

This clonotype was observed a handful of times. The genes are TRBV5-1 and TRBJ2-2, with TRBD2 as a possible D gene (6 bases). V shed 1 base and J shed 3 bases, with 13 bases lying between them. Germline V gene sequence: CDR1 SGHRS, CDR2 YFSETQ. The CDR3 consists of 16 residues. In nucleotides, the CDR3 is TGCGCCAGCAGCTTGATGGCGGGACCCGACACCGGGGAGCTGTTTTTT. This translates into CASSLMAGPDTGELFF. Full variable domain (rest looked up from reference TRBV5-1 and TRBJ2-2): KAGVTQTPRYLIKTRGQQVTLSCSPISGHRSVSWYQQTPGQGLQFLFEYFSETQRNKGNFPGRFSGRQFSNSRSEMNVSTLELGDSALYLCASSLMAGPDTGELFFGEGSRLTVL.

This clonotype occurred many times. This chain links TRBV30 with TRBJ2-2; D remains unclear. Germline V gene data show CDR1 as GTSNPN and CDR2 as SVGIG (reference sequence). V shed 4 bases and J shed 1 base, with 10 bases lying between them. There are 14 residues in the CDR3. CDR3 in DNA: TGTGCCTGGACCGTGACTTTGAACACCGGGGAGCTGTTTTTT. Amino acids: CAWTVTLNTGELFF.

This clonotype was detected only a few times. This CDR3 is CASIEGRVKYTEAFF. As DNA, the CDR3 is TGTGCCAGTATTGAGGGCAGGGTTAAGTACACTGAAGCTTTCTTT. The chain is built from TRBV19 and TRBJ1-1, with D possibly being TRBD1 (5 bases). The CDR3 contains 15 residues. V was pared by 7 bases and J by 3 bases, with 18 bases between. CDR1 LNHDA and CDR2 SQIVND come from the germline V gene (reference sequence).

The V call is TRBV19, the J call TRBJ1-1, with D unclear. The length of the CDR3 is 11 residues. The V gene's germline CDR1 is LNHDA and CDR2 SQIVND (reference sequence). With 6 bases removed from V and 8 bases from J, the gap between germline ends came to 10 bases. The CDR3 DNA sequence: TGTGCCAGTAGAATTGGGCCAGAAGCTTTCTTT. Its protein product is CASRIGPEAFF.

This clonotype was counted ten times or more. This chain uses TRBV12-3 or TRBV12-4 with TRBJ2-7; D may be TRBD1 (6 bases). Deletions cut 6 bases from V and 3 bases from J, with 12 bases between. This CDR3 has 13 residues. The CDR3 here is CASRPGTNYEQYF. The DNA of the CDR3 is TGTGCCAGCAGACCCGGGACAAACTACGAGCAGTACTTC.

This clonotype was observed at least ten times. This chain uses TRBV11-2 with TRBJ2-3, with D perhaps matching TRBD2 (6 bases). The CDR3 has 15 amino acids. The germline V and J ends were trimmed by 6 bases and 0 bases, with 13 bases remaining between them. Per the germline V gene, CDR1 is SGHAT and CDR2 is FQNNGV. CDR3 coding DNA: TGTGCCAGCAGTACGAGGGAGGCCAGCACAGATACGCAGTATTTT. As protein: CASSTREASTDTQYF.

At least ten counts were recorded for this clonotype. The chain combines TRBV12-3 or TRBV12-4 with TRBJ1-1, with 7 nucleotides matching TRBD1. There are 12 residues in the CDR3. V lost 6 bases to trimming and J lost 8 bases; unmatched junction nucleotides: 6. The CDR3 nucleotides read TGTGCCAGCAGGACGGGACAGCGCGAAGCTTTCTTT. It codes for CASRTGQREAFF.

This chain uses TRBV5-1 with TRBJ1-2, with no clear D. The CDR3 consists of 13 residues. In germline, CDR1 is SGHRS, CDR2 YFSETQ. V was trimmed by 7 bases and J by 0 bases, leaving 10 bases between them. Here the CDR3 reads CASAKGPNYGYTF. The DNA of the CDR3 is TGCGCCAGCGCGAAAGGGCCTAACTATGGCTACACCTTC.

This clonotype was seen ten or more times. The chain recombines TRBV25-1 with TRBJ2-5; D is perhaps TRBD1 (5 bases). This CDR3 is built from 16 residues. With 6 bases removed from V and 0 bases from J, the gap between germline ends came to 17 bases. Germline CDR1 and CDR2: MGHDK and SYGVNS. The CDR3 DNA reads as TGTGCCAGCAGCGCCGACAGACCACTGTACCAAGAGACCCAGTACTTC. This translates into CASSADRPLYQETQYF.

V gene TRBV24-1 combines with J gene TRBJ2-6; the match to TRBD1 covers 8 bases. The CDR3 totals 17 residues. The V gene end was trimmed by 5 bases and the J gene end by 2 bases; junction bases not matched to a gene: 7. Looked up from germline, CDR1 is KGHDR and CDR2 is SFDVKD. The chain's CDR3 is CATSGNRGYTGANVLTF. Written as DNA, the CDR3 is TGTGCCACCAGTGGAAACAGGGGGTATACTGGGGCCAACGTCCTGACTTTC.

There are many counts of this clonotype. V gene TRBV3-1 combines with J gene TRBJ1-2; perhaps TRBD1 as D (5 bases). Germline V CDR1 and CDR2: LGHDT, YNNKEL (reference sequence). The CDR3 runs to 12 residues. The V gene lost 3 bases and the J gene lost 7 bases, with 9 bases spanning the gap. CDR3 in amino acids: CASSHRTFGYTF. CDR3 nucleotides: TGTGCCAGCAGCCACCGGACATTTGGCTACACCTTC. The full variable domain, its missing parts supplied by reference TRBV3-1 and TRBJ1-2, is DTAVSQTPKYLVTQMGNDKSIKCEQNLGHDTMYWYKQDSKKFLKIMFSYNNKELIINETVPNRFSPKSPDKAHLNLHINSLELGDSAVYFCASSHRTFGYTFGSGTRLTVV.

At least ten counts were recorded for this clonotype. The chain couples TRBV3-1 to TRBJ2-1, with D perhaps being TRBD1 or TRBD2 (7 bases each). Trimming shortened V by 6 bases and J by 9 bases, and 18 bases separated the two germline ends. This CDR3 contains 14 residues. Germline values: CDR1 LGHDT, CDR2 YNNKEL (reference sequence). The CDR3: CASRPGGRAREQFF. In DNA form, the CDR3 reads TGTGCCAGCAGGCCAGGGGGGAGGGCACGTGAGCAGTTCTTC.

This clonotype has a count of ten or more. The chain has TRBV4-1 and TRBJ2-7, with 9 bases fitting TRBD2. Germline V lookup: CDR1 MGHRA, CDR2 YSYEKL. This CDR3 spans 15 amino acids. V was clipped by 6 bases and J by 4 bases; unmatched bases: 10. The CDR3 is CASSHRVAGEYEQYF. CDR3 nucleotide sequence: TGCGCCAGCAGTCATCGTGTAGCGGGAGAGTACGAGCAGTACTTC.

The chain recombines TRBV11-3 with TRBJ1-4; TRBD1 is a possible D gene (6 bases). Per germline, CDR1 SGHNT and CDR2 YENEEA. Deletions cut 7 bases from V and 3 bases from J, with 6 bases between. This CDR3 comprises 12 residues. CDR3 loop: CASNRANEKLFF. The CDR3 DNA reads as TGTGCCAGCAACAGGGCTAATGAAAAACTGTTTTTT.

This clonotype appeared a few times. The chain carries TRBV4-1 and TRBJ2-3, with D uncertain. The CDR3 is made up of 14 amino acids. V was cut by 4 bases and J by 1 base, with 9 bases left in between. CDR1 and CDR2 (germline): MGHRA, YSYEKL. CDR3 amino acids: CASSPVVGTDTQYF. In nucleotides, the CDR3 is TGCGCCAGCAGCCCAGTAGTGGGCACAGATACGCAGTATTTT.

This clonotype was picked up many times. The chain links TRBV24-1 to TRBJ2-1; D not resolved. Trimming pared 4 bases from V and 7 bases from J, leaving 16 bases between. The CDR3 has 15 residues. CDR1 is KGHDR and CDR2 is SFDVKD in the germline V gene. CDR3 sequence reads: CATSESAGSGNEQFF. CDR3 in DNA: TGTGCCACCAGTGAGTCCGCTGGATCCGGGAATGAGCAGTTCTTC.

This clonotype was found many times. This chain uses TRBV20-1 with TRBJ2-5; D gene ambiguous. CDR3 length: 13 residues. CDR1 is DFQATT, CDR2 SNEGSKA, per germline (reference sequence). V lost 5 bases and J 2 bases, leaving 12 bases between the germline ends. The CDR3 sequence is CSASHEAQETQYF. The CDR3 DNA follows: TGCAGTGCTTCCCACGAAGCTCAAGAGACCCAGTACTTC.

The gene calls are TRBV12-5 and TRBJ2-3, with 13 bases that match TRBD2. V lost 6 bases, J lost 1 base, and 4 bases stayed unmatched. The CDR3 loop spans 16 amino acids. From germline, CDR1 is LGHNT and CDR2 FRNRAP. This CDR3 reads CASGPGLAGRTDTQYF. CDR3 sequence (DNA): TGTGCTAGTGGACCGGGACTAGCGGGGCGCACAGATACGCAGTATTTT.

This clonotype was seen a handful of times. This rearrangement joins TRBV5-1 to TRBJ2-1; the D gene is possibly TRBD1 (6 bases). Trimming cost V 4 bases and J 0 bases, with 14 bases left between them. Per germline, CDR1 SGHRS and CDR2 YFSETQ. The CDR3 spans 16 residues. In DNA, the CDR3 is TGCGCCAGCAGCCCCACAGGGTCTGTCTCCTACAATGAGCAGTTCTTC. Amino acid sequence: CASSPTGSVSYNEQFF.

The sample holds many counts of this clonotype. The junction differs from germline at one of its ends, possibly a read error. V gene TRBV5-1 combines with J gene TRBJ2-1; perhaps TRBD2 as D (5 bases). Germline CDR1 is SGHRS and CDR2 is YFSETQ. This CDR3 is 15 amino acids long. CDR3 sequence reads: CASSLEVSSYNEQFF. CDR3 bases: TGTGCCAGCAGTTTGGAGGTGAGCTCCTACAATGAGCAGTTCTTC.

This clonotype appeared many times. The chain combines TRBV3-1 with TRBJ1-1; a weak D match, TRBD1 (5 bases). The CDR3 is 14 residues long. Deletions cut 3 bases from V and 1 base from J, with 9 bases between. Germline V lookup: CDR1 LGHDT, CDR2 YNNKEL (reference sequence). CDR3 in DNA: TGTGCCAGCAGCCACGGGACGGGGAACACTGAAGCTTTCTTT. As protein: CASSHGTGNTEAFF.

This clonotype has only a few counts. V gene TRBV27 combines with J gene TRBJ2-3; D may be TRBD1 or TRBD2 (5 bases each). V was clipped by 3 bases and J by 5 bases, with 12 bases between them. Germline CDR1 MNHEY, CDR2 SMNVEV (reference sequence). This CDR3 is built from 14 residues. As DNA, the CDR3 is TGTGCCAGCAGTTTCGAAGGGGCGGGAGATACGCAGTATTTT. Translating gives CASSFEGAGDTQYF.

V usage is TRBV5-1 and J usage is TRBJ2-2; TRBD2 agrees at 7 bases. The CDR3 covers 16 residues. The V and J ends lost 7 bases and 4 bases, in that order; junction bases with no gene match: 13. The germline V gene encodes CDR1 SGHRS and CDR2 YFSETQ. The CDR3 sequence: CASSRGLAGSTGELFF. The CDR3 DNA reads TGCGCCAGCTCTCGAGGGTTAGCGGGTTCCACCGGGGAGCTGTTTTTT.

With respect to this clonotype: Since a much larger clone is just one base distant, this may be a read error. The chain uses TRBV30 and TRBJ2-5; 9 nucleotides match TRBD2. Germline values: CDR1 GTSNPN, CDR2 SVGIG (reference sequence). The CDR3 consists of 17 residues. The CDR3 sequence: CAWKGLKELAGQETQCF. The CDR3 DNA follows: TGTGCCTGGAAGGGGTTAAAGGAGCTAGCGGGACAAGAGACCCAGTGCTTC.

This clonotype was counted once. The CDR3 protein is CASSSDGLEAFF. The CDR3 DNA reads TGTGCCAGCAGCTCGGACGGACTTGAAGCTTTCTTT. The chain recombines TRBV7-2 with TRBJ1-1; D remains ambiguous. Germline lookup yields CDR1 SGHTA and CDR2 FQGNSA. This CDR3 region has 12 residues. Trimming cost V 4 bases and J 7 bases, with 10 bases left between them.

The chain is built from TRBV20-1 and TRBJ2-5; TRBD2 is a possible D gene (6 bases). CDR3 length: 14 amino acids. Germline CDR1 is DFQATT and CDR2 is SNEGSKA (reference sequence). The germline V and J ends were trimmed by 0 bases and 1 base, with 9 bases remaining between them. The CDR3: CSARDSGIQETQYF. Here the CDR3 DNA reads TGCAGTGCTAGAGATAGCGGTATCCAAGAGACCCAGTACTTC.

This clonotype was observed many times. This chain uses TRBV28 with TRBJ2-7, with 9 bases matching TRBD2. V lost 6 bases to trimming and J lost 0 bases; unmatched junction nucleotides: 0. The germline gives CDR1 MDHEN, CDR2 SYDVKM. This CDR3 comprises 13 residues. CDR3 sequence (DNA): TGTGCCAGCAGGACTAGCGGCTCCTACGAGCAGTACTTC. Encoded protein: CASRTSGSYEQYF.

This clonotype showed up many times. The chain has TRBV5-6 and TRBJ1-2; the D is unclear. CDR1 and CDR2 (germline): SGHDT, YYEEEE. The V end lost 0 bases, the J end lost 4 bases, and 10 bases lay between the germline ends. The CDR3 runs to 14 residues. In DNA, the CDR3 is TGTGCCAGCAGCTTGGATCCCCAAAGCTATGGCTACACCTTC. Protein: CASSLDPQSYGYTF.

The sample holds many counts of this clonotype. The CDR3 DNA sequence: TGTGCCAGCAGCCTCGGACTAGCCGGGACGAACACCGGGGAGCTGTTTTTT. It specifies CASSLGLAGTNTGELFF. The chain couples TRBV3-1 to TRBJ2-2, with 8 bases that match TRBD2. The CDR3 is made up of 17 amino acids. With 4 bases clipped from V and 0 bases from J, the junction kept 7 bases outside the gene matches. Germline CDR1 reads LGHDT; CDR2 reads YNNKEL (reference sequence).